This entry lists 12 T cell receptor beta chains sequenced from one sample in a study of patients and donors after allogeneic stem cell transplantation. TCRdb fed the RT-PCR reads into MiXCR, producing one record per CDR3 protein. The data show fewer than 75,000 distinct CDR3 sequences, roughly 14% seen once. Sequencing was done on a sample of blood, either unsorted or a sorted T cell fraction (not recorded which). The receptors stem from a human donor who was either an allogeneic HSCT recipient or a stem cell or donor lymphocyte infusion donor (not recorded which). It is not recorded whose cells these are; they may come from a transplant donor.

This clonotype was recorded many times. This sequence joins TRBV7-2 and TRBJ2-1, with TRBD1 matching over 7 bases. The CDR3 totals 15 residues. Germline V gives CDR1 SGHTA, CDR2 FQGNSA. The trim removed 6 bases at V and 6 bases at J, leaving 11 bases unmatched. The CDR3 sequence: CASREVTGDGNEQFF. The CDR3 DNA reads TGTGCCAGCAGAGAAGTAACAGGGGATGGCAATGAGCAGTTCTTC.

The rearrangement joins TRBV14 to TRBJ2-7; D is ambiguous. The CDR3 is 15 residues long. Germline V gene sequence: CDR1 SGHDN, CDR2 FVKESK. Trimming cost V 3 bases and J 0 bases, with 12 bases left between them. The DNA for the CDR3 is TGTGCCAGCAGCCATGGCGGCGGATCCTCCTACGAGCAGTACTTC. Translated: CASSHGGGSSYEQYF.

The CDR3 region is CASSVDRFGTDTQYF. CDR3 sequence (DNA): TGCGCCAGCAGCGTAGACAGGTTTGGCACAGATACGCAGTATTTT. This chain uses TRBV5-1 with TRBJ2-3; possible D gene TRBD1, 6 bases. The CDR3 extends over 15 amino acids. Germline V lookup: CDR1 SGHRS, CDR2 YFSETQ. V shed 4 bases and J shed 1 base, with 13 bases lying between them.

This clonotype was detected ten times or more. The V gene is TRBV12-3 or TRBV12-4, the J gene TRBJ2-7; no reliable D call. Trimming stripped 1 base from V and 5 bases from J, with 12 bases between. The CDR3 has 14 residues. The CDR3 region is CASSLGQVFHEQYF. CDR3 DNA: TGTGCCAGCAGTTTAGGCCAGGTTTTCCACGAGCAGTACTTC.

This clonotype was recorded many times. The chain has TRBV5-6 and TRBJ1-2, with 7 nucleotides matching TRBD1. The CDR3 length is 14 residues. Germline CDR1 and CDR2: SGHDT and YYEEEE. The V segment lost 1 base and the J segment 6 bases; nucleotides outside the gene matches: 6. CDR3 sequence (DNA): TGTGCCAGCAGCTTGTACAAGGGGGCGGATGGCTACACCTTC. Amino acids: CASSLYKGADGYTF.

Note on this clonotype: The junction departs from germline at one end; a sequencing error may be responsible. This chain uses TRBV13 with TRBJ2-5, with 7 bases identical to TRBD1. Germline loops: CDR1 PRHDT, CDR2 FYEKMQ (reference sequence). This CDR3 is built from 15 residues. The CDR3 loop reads CASSHGTADQETQYF. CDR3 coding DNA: TGTGCCAGCAGCCACGGGACAGCGGACCAGGAGACCCAGTACTTC.

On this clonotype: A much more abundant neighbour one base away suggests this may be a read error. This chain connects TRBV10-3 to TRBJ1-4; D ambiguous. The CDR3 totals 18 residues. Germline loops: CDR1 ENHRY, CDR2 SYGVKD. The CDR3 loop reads CAISDPDLGSDGTEKLSF. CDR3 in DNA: TGTGCCATCAGTGACCCGGATTTGGGGAGCGATGGAACTGAAAAACTGTCTTTT.

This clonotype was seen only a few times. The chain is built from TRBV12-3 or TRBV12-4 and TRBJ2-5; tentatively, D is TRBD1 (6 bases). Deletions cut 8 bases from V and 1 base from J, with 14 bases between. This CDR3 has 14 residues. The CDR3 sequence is CASALGGSQETQYF. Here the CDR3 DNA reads TGTGCCAGCGCGTTAGGGGGATCCCAAGAGACCCAGTACTTC.

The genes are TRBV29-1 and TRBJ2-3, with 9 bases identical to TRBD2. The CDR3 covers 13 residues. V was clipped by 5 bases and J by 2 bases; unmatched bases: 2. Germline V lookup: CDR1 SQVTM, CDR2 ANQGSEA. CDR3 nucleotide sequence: TGCAGCGTTCTAGCGGGGTTCACAGATACGCAGTATTTT. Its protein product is CSVLAGFTDTQYF.

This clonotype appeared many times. CDR3 sequence: CASSSQNYGYTF. As DNA, the CDR3 is TGTGCCAGCAGCTCCCAGAACTATGGCTACACCTTC. The chain couples TRBV3-1 to TRBJ1-2; unclear D gene. The CDR3 extends over 12 amino acids. V was cut by 5 bases and J by 2 bases, with 6 bases left in between. CDR1 and CDR2 from the germline V gene are LGHDT and YNNKEL (reference sequence).

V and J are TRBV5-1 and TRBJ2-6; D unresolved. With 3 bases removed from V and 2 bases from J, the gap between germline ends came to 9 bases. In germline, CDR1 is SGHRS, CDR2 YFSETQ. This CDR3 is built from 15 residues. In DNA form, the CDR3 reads TGCGCCAGCAGCTACCCAAGGGCTGGGGCCAACGTCCTGACTTTC. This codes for CASSYPRAGANVLTF.

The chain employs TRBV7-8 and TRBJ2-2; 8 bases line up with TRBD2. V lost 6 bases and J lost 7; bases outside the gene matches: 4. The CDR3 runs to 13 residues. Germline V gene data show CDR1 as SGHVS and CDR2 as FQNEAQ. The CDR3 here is CASRSGGNGELFF. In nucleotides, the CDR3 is TGTGCCAGCAGATCGGGGGGGAACGGGGAGCTGTTTTTT. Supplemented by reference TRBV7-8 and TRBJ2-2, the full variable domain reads GAGVSQSPRYKVAKRGQDVALRCDPISGHVSLFWYQQALGQGPEFLTYFQNEAQLDKSGLPSDRFFAERPEGSVSTLKIQRTQQEDSAVYLCASRSGGNGELFFGEGSRLTVL.